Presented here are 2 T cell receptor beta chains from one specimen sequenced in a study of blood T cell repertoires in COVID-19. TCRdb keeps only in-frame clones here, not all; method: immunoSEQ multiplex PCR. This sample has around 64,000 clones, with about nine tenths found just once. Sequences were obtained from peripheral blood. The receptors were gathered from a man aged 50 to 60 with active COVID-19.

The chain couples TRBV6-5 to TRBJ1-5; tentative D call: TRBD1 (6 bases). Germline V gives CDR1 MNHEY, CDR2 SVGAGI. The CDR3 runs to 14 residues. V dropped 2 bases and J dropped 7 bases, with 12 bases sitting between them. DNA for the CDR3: TGTGCCAGCAGTTACAGGGGGAATGACCAGCCCCAGCATTTT. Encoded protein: CASSYRGNDQPQHF.

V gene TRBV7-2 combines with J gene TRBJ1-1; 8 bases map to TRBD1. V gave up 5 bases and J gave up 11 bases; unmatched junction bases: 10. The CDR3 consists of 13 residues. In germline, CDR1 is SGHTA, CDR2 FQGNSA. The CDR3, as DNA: TGTGCCAGCAGCCTAGACGCAGGGGGCGAGGCTTTCTTT. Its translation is CASSLDAGGEAFF.